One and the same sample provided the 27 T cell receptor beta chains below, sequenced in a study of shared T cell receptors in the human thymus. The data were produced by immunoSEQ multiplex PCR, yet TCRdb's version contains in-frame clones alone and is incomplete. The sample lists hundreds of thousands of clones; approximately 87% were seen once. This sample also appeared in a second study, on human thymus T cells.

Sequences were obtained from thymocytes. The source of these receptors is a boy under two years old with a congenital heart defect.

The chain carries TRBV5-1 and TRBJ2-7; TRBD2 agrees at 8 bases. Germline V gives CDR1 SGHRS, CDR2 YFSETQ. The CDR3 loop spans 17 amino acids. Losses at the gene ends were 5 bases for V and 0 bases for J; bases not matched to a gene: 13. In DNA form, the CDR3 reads TGCGCCAGCAGGCAGGGCCAGGCGGGAGGAACCTCCTACGAGCAGTACTTC. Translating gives CASRQGQAGGTSYEQYF.

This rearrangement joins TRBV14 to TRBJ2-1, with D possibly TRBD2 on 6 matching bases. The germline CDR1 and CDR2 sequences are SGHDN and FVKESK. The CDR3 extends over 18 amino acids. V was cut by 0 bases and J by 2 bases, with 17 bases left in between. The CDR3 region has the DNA TGTGCCAGCAGCCAAGATATGTCTGGCGGGAAGACCTACAATGAGCAGTTCTTC. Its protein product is CASSQDMSGGKTYNEQFF.

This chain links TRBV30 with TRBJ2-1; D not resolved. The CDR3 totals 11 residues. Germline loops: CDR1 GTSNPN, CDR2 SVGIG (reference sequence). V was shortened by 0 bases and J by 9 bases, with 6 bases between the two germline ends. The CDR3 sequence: CAWSVVSEQFF. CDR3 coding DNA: TGTGCCTGGAGTGTAGTCAGTGAGCAGTTCTTC.

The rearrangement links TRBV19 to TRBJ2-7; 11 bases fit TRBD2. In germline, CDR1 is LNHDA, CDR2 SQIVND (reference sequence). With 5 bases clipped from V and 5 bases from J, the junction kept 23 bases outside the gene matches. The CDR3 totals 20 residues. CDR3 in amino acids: CASSATPGTSGKRPKNEQYF. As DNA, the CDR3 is TGTGCCAGTAGTGCTACCCCCGGGACTAGCGGTAAACGTCCTAAGAACGAGCAGTACTTC.

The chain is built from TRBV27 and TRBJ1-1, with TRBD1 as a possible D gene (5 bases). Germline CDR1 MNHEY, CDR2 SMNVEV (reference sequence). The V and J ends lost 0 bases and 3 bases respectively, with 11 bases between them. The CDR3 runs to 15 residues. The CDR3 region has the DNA TGTGCCAGCAGTTTATCCCCTGGGGCAGACACTGAAGCTTTCTTT. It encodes CASSLSPGADTEAFF.

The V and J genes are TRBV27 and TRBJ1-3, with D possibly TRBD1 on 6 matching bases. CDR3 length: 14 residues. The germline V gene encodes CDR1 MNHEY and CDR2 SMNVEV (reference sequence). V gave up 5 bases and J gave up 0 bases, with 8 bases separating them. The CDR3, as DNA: TGTGCCAGCAGTCCAGGGGCCTCTGGAAACACCATATATTTT. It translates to CASSPGASGNTIYF.

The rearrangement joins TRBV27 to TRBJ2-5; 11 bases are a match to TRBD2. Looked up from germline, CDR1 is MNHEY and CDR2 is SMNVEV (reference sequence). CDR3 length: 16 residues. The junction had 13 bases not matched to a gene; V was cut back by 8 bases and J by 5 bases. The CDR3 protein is CASAGASGRRLETQYF. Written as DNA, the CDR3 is TGTGCCAGCGCAGGGGCTAGCGGGAGGAGATTGGAGACCCAGTACTTC.

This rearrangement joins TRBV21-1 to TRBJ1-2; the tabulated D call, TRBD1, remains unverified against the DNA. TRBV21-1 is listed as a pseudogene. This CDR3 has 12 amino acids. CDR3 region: CASRADIHGYTF. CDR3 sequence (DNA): TGTGCCAGCAGGGCAGACATCCATGGCTACACCTTC.

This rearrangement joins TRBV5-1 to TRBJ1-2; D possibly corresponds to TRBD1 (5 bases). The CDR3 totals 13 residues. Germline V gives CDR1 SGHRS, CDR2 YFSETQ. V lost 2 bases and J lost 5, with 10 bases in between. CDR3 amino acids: CASSLVQEYGYTF. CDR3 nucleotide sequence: TGCGCCAGCAGCTTAGTACAGGAATATGGCTACACCTTC.

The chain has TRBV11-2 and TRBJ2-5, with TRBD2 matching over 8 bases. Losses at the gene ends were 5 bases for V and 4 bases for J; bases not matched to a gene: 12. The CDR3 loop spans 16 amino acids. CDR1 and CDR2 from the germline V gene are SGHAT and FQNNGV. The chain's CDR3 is CASSRLGGGSGETQYF. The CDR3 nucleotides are TGTGCCAGCAGCCGCCTCGGGGGGGGCTCTGGAGAGACCCAGTACTTC. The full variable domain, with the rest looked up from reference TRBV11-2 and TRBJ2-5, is EAGVAQSPRYKIIEKRQSVAFWCNPISGHATLYWYQQILGQGPKLLIQFQNNGVVDDSQLPKDRFSAERLKGVDSTLKIQPAKLEDSAVYLCASSRLGGGSGETQYFGPGTRLLVL.

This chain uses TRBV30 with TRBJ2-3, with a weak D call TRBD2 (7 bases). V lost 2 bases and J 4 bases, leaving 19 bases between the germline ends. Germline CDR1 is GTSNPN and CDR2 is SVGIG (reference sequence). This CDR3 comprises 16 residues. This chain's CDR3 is CAWSQSGAGAPDTQYF. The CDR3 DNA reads TGTGCCTGGAGTCAATCAGGGGCGGGGGCCCCAGATACGCAGTATTTT.

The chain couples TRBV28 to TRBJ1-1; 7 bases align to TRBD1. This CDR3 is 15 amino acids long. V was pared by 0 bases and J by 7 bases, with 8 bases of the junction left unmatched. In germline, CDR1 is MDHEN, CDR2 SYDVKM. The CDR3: CASSLWPGQKVEAFF. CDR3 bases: TGTGCCAGCAGTTTATGGCCGGGACAGAAAGTTGAAGCTTTCTTT.

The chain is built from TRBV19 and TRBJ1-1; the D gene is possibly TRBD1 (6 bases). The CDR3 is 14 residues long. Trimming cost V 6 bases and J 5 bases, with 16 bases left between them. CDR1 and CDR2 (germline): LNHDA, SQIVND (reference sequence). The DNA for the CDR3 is TGTGCCAGTAGCCCCACAGGGAATAGTACTGAAGCTTTCTTT. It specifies CASSPTGNSTEAFF.

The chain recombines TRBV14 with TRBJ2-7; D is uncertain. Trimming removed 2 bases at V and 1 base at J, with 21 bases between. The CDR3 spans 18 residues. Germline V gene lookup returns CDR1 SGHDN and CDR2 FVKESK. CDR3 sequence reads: CASSQSNSRQVISYEQYF. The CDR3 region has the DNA TGTGCCAGCAGCCAATCCAACAGCAGGCAGGTCATTTCCTACGAGCAGTACTTC.

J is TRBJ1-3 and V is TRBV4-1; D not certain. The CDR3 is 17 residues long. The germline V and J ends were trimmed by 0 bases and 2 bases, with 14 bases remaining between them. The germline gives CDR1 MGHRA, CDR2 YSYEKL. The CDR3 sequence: CASSQDTGWGAGNTIYF. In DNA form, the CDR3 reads TGCGCCAGCAGCCAAGATACGGGGTGGGGAGCTGGAAACACCATATATTTT.

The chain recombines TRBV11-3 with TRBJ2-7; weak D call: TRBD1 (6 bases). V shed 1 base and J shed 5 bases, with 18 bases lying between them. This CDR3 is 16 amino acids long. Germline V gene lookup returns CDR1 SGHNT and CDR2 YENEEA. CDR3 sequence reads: CASSLVIQGLNDEQYF. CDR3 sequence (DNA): TGTGCCAGCAGCTTAGTAATACAGGGTTTGAATGACGAGCAGTACTTC.

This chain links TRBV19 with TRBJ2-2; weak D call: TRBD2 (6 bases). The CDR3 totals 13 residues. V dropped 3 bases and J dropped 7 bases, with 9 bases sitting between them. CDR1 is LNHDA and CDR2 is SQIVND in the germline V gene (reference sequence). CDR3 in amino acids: CASSIGRSGELFF. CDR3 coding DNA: TGTGCCAGTAGTATTGGGAGGAGCGGGGAGCTGTTTTTT.

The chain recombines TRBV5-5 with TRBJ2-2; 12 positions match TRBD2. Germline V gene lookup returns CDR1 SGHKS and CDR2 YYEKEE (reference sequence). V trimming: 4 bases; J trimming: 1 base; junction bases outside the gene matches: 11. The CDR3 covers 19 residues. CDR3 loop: CASSNYVASGRENTGELFF. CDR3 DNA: TGTGCCAGCAGCAACTACGTGGCTAGCGGGAGGGAGAACACCGGGGAGCTGTTTTTT. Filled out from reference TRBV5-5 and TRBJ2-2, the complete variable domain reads DAGVTQSPTHLIKTRGQQVTLRCSPISGHKSVSWYQQVLGQGPQFIFQYYEKEERGRGNFPDRFSARQFPNYSSELNVNALLLGDSALYLCASSNYVASGRENTGELFFGEGSRLTVL.

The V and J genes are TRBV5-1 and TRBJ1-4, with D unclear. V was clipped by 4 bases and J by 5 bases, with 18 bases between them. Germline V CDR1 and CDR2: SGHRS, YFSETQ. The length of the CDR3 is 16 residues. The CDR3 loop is CASSPTHGSENEKLFF. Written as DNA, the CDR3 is TGCGCCAGCAGCCCTACCCACGGGTCCGAAAATGAAAAACTGTTTTTT.

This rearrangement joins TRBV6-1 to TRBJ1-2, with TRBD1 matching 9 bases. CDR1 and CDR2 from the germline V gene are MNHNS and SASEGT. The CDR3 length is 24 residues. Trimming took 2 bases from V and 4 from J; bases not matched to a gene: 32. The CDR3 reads CASSEREGDRENSVPPPALYGYTF. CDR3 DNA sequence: TGTGCCAGCAGTGAAAGGGAAGGGGACAGGGAAAACTCCGTCCCACCTCCGGCTCTCTATGGCTACACCTTC.

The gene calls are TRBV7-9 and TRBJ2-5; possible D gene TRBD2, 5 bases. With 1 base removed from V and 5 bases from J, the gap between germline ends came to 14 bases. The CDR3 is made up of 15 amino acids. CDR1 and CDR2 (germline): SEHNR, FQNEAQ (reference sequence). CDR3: CASSLENPPGETQYF. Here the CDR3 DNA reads TGTGCCAGCAGCTTAGAGAACCCACCGGGGGAGACCCAGTACTTC.

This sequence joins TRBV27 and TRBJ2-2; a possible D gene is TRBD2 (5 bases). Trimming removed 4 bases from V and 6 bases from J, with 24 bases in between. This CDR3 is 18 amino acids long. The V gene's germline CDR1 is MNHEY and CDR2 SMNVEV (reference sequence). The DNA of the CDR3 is TGTGCCAGCAGTTCTCGAGGTAGGAGATCGGGGAATCCCGGGGAGCTGTTTTTT. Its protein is CASSSRGRRSGNPGELFF.

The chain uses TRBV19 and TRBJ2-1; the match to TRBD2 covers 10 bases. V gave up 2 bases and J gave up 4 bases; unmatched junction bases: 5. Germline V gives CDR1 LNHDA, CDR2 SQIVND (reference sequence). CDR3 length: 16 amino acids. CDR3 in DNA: TGTGCCAGTAGTATAAATGGTAGCGGGGGGTACAATGAGCAGTTCTTC. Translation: CASSINGSGGYNEQFF.

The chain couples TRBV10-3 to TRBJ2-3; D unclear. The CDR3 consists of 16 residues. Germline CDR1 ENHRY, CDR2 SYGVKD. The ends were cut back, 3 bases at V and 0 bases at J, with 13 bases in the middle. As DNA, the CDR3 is TGTGCCATCAGTGACACTTTTTCTTCGAGCACAGATACGCAGTATTTT. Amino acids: CAISDTFSSSTDTQYF.

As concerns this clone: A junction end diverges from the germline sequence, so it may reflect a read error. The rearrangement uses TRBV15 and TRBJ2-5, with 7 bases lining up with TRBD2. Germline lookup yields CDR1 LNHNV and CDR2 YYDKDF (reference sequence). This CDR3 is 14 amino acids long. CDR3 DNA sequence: TGTGCCACCGGCAGAGAAGGACTAGGCCCGACCCAGTACTTC. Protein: CATGREGLGPTQYF.

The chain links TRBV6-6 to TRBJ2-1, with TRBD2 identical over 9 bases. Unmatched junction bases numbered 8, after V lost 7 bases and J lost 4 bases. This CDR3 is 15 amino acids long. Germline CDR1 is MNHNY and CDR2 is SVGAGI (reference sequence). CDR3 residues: CASTESTSGYNEQFF. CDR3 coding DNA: TGTGCCAGCACCGAGTCGACTAGCGGTTACAATGAGCAGTTCTTC.

The CDR3 DNA reads as TGTGCCAGCAGTTACGGGACAGACTTAGAAGCTTTCTTT. It specifies CASSYGTDLEAFF. The V and J genes are TRBV6-5 and TRBJ1-1, with TRBD1 matching over 7 bases. The J segment lost 8 bases and the V segment lost 2 bases, leaving 5 bases of the junction unmatched. CDR1 MNHEY and CDR2 SVGAGI come from the germline V gene. There are 13 residues in the CDR3.